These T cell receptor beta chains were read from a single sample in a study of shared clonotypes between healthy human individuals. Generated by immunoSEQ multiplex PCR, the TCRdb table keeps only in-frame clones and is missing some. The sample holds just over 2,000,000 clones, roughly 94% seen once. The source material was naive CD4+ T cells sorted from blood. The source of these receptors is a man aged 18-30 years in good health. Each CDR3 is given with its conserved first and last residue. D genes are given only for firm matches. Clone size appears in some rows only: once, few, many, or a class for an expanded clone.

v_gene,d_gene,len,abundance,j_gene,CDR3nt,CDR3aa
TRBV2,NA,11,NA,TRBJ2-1,TGTGCCAGCAGTGATGCTTATGAGCAGTTCTTC,CASSDAYEQFF
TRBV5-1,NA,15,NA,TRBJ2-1,TGCGCCAGCAGCTTTGCGGGAAGCCCAGGGAATGAGCAGTTCTTC,CASSFAGSPGNEQFF
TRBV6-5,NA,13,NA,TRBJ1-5,TGTGCCAGCAGCCCCGTTCTGCAAGGGGCCCAGCATTTT,CASSPVLQGAQHF
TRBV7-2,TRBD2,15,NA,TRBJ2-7,TGTGCCAGCAGCTTAGGCGGCGGGAGTACCTACGAGCAGTACTTC,CASSLGGGSTYEQYF
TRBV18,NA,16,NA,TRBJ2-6,TGTGCCAGCTCACCCGAGGCAGGCTCTGGGGCCAACGTCCTGACTTTC,CASSPEAGSGANVLTF
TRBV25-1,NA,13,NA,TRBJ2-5,TGTGCCAGCAGTAGGGACAACCAAGAGACCCAGTACTTC,CASSRDNQETQYF
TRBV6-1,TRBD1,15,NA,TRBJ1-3,TGTGCCAGCAGTAGACAGGGTATCTCTGGAAACACCATATATTTT,CASSRQGISGNTIYF
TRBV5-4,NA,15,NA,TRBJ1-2,TGTGCCAGCAGCTATTATCGGGACGGAAACTATGGCTACACCTTC,CASSYYRDGNYGYTF
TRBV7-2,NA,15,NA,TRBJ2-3,TGTGCCAGCACCCTAAGGAGGATCAACACAGATACGCAGTATTTT,CASTLRRINTDTQYF
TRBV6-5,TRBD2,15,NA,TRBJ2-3,TGTGCCAGCAGTTATCAAGCGGGGGGGATGGATACGCAGTATTTT,CASSYQAGGMDTQYF
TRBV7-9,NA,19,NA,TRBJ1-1,TGTGCCAGCAGCAAAGGTAGTTCGGACCGACGGTCTGAGGGCACTGAAGCTTTCTTT,CASSKGSSDRRSEGTEAFF
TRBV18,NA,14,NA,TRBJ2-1,TGTGCCAGCTCACCTTCGAGCTCCTACAATGAGCAGTTCTTC,CASSPSSSYNEQFF
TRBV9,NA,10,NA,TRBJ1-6,TGTGCCAGATTCAATTCACCCCTCCACTTT,CARFNSPLHF
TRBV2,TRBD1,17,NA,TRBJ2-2,TGTGCCAGCAGGGACAGGAGGCAGGGGGCCTTGACCGGGGAGCTGTTTTTT,CASRDRRQGALTGELFF
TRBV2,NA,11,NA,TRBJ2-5,TGTGCCAGCAAGGTCCAAGAGACCCAGTACTTC,CASKVQETQYF
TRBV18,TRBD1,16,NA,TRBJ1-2,TGTGCCAGCTCACCACCTACCGGGACAGTTAACTATGGCTACACCTTC,CASSPPTGTVNYGYTF
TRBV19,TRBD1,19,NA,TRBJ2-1,TGTGCCAGTAGTATAGCGACAGGGTTACTGGAAAGCTCCTACAATGAGCAGTTCTTC,CASSIATGLLESSYNEQFF
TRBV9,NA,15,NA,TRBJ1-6,TGTGCCAGCAGCGTAGAGGGAGGATATAATTCACCCCTCCACTTT,CASSVEGGYNSPLHF
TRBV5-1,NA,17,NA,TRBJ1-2,TGCGCCAGCAGCTTGGGAACAGGGTCCTTCTCTAACTATGGCTACACCTTC,CASSLGTGSFSNYGYTF
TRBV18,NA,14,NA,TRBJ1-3,TGTGCCAGCTCACCACAGGGTCCGGGAAACACCATATATTTT,CASSPQGPGNTIYF
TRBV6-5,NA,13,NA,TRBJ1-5,TGTGCCAGCTCGCCAAGGGACAATCAGCCCCAGCATTTT,CASSPRDNQPQHF
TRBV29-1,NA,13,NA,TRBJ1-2,TGCAGCGTTGCGTTAGGGCAGGGCGGTGGCTACACCTTC,CSVALGQGGGYTF
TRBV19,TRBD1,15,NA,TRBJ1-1,TGTGCCAGTAGCCGACAGGGGGCTGTGAACACTGAAGCTTTCTTT,CASSRQGAVNTEAFF
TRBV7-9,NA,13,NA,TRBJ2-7,TGTGCCAGCAGCCTTGGGTTCTCCTACGAGCAGTACTTC,CASSLGFSYEQYF
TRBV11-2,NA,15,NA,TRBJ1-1,TGTGCCAGCAGCTTAAAGGGGATCCCAAACACTGAAGCTTTCTTT,CASSLKGIPNTEAFF
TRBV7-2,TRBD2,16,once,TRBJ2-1,TGTGCCAGCAAGCGGACTAGCGGGACCTCCTACAATGAGCAGTTCTTC,CASKRTSGTSYNEQFF
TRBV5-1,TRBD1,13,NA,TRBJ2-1,TGCGCCAGCGCGAGACAGGGCGGCAATGAGCAGTTCTTC,CASARQGGNEQFF
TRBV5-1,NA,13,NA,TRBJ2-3,TGCGCCAGCAGCCCCGGGGAGACAGATACGCAGTATTTT,CASSPGETDTQYF
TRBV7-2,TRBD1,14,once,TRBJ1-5,TGTGCCAGCAGCGCGGACAGGGGGAATCAGCCCCAGCATTTT,CASSADRGNQPQHF
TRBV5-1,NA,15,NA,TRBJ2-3,TGCGCCAGCAGCTTATCTGGAAAGAGCACAGATACGCAGTATTTT,CASSLSGKSTDTQYF
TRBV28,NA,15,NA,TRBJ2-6,TGTGCCAGCAGCGATCAGGACTCTGGGGCCAACGTCCTGACTTTC,CASSDQDSGANVLTF
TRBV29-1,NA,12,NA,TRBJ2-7,TGCAGCGTGGGTTCGGGGGTCTACGAGCAGTACTTC,CSVGSGVYEQYF
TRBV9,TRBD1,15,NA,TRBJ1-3,TGTGCCAGCAGCGAGACAGGGTCCTTGGGAAACACCATATATTTT,CASSETGSLGNTIYF
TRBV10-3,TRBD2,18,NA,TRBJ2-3,TGTGCCATCAGGCCGGGACTAGCGGGGGGGCATAGCACAGATACGCAGTATTTT,CAIRPGLAGGHSTDTQYF
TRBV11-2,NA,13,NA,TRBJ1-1,TGTGCCACCAGACAAGGGGTGGACACTGAAGCTTTCTTT,CATRQGVDTEAFF
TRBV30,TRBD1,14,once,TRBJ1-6,TGTGCCTGGAGTGAAAGGCAGGGGGTTTCACCCCTCCACTTT,CAWSERQGVSPLHF
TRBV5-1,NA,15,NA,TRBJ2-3,TGCGCCAGCCAGAGGTCCGGGGATAGCACAGATACGCAGTATTTT,CASQRSGDSTDTQYF
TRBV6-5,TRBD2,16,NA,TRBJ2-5,TGTGCCAGCAGTTATGGACTAGCGGGGGAACAAGAGACCCAGTACTTC,CASSYGLAGEQETQYF
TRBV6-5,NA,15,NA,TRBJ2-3,TGTGCCAGCAGCAAACTTAGCGGCCCCACAGATACGCAGTATTTT,CASSKLSGPTDTQYF
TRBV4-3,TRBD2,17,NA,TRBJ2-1,TGCGCCAGCAGCCAAGGTTTACTAGCGGGGACCTACAATGAGCAGTTCTTC,CASSQGLLAGTYNEQFF
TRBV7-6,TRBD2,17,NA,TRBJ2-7,TGTGCCAGCAGCTTACCACCTAGCGGGGGGGAGCGACACGAGCAGTACTTC,CASSLPPSGGERHEQYF
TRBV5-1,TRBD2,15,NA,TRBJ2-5,TGCGCCAGCAGCTTGGTGCGGGGGGGCCAAGAGACCCAGTACTTC,CASSLVRGGQETQYF